These 18 T cell receptor beta chains were all obtained from the same sample, sequenced in a study of beta chain features in type 1 diabetes. As every portion of the isolated RNA was reverse transcribed, the sequencing read expressed TCRB transcripts. The repertoire was sequenced with immunoSEQ multiplex PCR; TCRdb's copy has only in-frame clones and lacks some. The sample lists about 360,000 clones, around 12% occurring once. Sequenced input: naive CD4+ T cells from blood. These receptors all come from a man younger than 35 in good health.

This clone was seen a handful of times. The chain joins TRBV5-1 to TRBJ1-1; D gene ambiguous. V lost 2 bases and J lost 1, with 6 bases in between. The CDR3 is 13 residues long. Germline V CDR1 and CDR2: SGHRS, YFSETQ. The CDR3 loop is CASSFTKNTEAFF. CDR3 DNA: TGCGCCAGCAGCTTCACTAAGAACACTGAAGCTTTCTTT.

This chain uses TRBV5-1 with TRBJ2-7; TRBD2 is a possible D gene (6 bases). This CDR3 comprises 15 residues. Trimming cost V 1 base and J 3 bases, with 14 bases left between them. CDR1 is SGHRS and CDR2 is YFSETQ in the germline V gene. In DNA, the CDR3 is TGCGCCAGCAGCTTGCCGGCGGGGAATCACTACGAGCAGTACTTC. It specifies CASSLPAGNHYEQYF.

This clone has more than one count but fewer than ten. The gene calls are TRBV25-1 and TRBJ1-4; maybe TRBD1 (5 bases). Trimming removed 6 bases at V and 4 bases at J, with 18 bases between. The CDR3 length is 16 residues. CDR1 is MGHDK and CDR2 is SYGVNS in the germline V gene. The CDR3 DNA reads as TGTGCCAGCAGCCAAGGGACGGGGAGGCTTAATGAAAAACTGTTTTTT. It yields the protein CASSQGTGRLNEKLFF.

The chain joins TRBV28 to TRBJ2-7, with D perhaps matching TRBD1 (6 bases). Trimming left V 8 bases short and J 3 bases short, with 14 bases between. Germline loops: CDR1 MDHEN, CDR2 SYDVKM. This CDR3 is built from 13 residues. The CDR3 region has the DNA TGTGCCAGCGGAACAAGGGGGTTCTACGAGCAGTACTTC. It specifies CASGTRGFYEQYF.

This clone was detected only a few times. The chain employs TRBV11-1 and TRBJ2-4; 9 nucleotides line up with TRBD1. The CDR3 spans 15 residues. Trimming at V came to 6 bases and at J to 3 bases, leaving 6 bases not matched to a gene. Per the germline V gene, CDR1 is SGHAT and CDR2 is FQDESV (reference sequence). The CDR3: CASRGQGGGKNIQYF. In DNA form, the CDR3 reads TGTGCCAGCAGGGGACAGGGAGGAGGCAAAAACATTCAGTACTTC.

The chain employs TRBV14 and TRBJ1-2, with TRBD1 matching 11 bases. The CDR3 loop spans 14 amino acids. CDR1 is SGHDN, CDR2 FVKESK, per germline. V trimming: 4 bases; J trimming: 8 bases; junction bases outside the gene matches: 6. DNA of the CDR3: TGTGCCAGCAGCCTTAGGGGACAGGGGGGGGGCTACACCTTC. It yields the protein CASSLRGQGGGYTF.

The sample holds a few counts of this clone. The chain's CDR3 is CATSRDANPWTGYNYGYTF. The CDR3 coding sequence is TGTGCCACCAGCAGAGATGCAAATCCCTGGACAGGGTATAACTATGGCTACACCTTC. The gene calls are TRBV15 and TRBJ1-2; TRBD1 matches 8 bases. Per the germline V gene, CDR1 is LNHNV and CDR2 is YYDKDF (reference sequence). The J segment lost 1 base and the V segment lost 0 bases, leaving 13 bases of the junction unmatched. CDR3 length equals 19 residues. Full variable domain (remainder filled in from reference TRBV15 and TRBJ1-2): DAMVIQNPRYQVTQFGKPVTLSCSQTLNHNVMYWYQQKSSQAPKLLFHYYDKDFNNEADTPDNFQSRRPNTSFCFLDIRSPGLGDTAMYLCATSRDANPWTGYNYGYTFGSGTRLTVV.

The rearrangement uses TRBV6-5 and TRBJ1-3; D possibly corresponds to TRBD1 (5 bases). The CDR3 has 15 residues. V was pared by 0 bases and J by 4 bases, with 10 bases between. Germline V gene sequence: CDR1 MNHEY, CDR2 SVGAGI. The CDR3 protein is CASSYSGREGNTIYF. The CDR3 DNA is TGTGCCAGCAGTTACTCGGGCAGGGAAGGAAACACCATATATTTT.

The chain employs TRBV6-6 and TRBJ2-7, with D unclear. This CDR3 has 12 amino acids. Between the trimmed V and J ends, which lost 7 bases and 2 bases, there was a span of 9 bases. CDR1 MNHNY and CDR2 SVGAGI come from the germline V gene (reference sequence). The CDR3 sequence: CASKAETYEQYF. CDR3 nucleotide sequence: TGTGCCAGCAAGGCGGAAACCTACGAGCAGTACTTC.

This clone was counted a few times. V is TRBV4-2 and J is TRBJ1-2, with a tentative D call TRBD1 (5 bases). The CDR3 runs to 15 residues. The germline V gene has CDR1 LGHNA and CDR2 YNFKEQ. Trimming took 0 bases from V and 5 from J, leaving 13 bases between them. The DNA of the CDR3 is TGTGCCAGCAGCCAAGAATCACAGGAGGGATATGGCTACACCTTC. This sequence encodes CASSQESQEGYGYTF.

This clone was detected a few times. The chain employs TRBV7-2 and TRBJ2-1; 13 bases align to TRBD2. CDR3 length: 16 amino acids. Trimming removed 5 bases from V and 8 bases from J; junction bases left unmatched: 9. Germline values: CDR1 SGHTA, CDR2 FQGNSA. CDR3 region: CASSHSTSGRVDEQFF. Written as DNA, the CDR3 is TGTGCCAGCAGCCACTCCACTAGCGGGAGGGTGGATGAGCAGTTCTTC.

This chain uses TRBV19 with TRBJ2-1, with 10 positions matching TRBD2. Germline V gene lookup returns CDR1 LNHDA and CDR2 SQIVND (reference sequence). Trimming took 4 bases from V and 6 from J; bases not matched to a gene: 9. The CDR3 runs to 16 residues. Written as DNA, the CDR3 is TGTGCCAGTAGTACCGTAGCGGGGGGCTACAGCAATGAGCAGTTCTTC. Protein product: CASSTVAGGYSNEQFF.

V is TRBV4-3 and J is TRBJ2-1, with D maybe TRBD2 (6 bases). Germline V gene data show CDR1 as LGHNA and CDR2 as YSLEER. The CDR3 covers 15 residues. V dropped 0 bases and J dropped 9 bases, with 15 bases sitting between them. The CDR3 sequence: CASSQDTLWGVEQFF. The CDR3 bases are TGCGCCAGCAGCCAAGATACTTTATGGGGGGTTGAGCAGTTCTTC.

This clone was counted a few times. The rearrangement links TRBV7-9 to TRBJ2-3; 7 bases line up with TRBD1. Trimming cost V 8 bases and J 0 bases; bases outside gene matches: 11. From germline, CDR1 is SEHNR and CDR2 FQNEAQ (reference sequence). This CDR3 has 16 amino acids. The chain's CDR3 is CASGPSTGLSTDTQYF. CDR3 DNA: TGTGCCAGCGGACCATCGACAGGGCTTAGCACAGATACGCAGTATTTT.

The gene calls are TRBV5-6 and TRBJ2-3; 11 bases fit TRBD2. CDR1 is SGHDT, CDR2 YYEEEE, per germline. J was trimmed by 3 bases and V by 3 bases; bases with no gene match: 6. CDR3 length equals 16 residues. The DNA of the CDR3 is TGTGCCAGCAGCTCGAGACTAGCGGGGCCGACAGATACGCAGTATTTT. This codes for CASSSRLAGPTDTQYF.

The chain joins TRBV9 to TRBJ2-7, with 10 bases aligning to TRBD1. The germline gives CDR1 SGDLS, CDR2 YYNGEE. The CDR3 contains 14 residues. V lost 8 bases, J lost 2 bases, and 7 bases stayed unmatched. The CDR3 nucleotides read TGTGCCAGTGCTTCCGGGACAGGGGCCTACGAGCAGTACTTC. Protein: CASASGTGAYEQYF.

The chain has TRBV7-3 and TRBJ2-1; 11 positions match TRBD2. Germline values: CDR1 SGHTA, CDR2 FQGTGA. The CDR3 length is 16 residues. V lost 5 bases, J lost 4 bases, and 7 bases stayed unmatched. The CDR3 loop reads CASSPIGTSGYNEQFF. The CDR3 DNA is TGTGCCAGCAGCCCCATCGGGACTAGCGGATACAATGAGCAGTTCTTC.

This clone was seen only a few times. The chain couples TRBV7-3 to TRBJ2-5; D unresolved. Germline V gene data show CDR1 as SGHTA and CDR2 as FQGTGA. The CDR3 covers 13 residues. V was shortened by 4 bases and J by 3 bases, with 9 bases between the two germline ends. The CDR3 loop reads CASSSRGEETQYF. Written as DNA, the CDR3 is TGTGCCAGCAGCTCTCGCGGTGAAGAGACCCAGTACTTC.